The 9 T cell receptor beta chains below all came from one sample that was sequenced in a study of T cell responses to AZD1222 COVID-19 vaccine. The repertoire was sequenced with immunoSEQ multiplex PCR; TCRdb's copy has only in-frame clones and lacks some. The sample carries more than 110,000 clones, approximately 90% recorded once. The source was peripheral blood, collected on day 0 of AZD1222 vaccination. Every receptor here comes from an adult in good health.

The rearrangement joins TRBV6-1 to TRBJ1-2; 7 bases map to TRBD1. Germline CDR1 is MNHNS and CDR2 is SASEGT. This CDR3 is built from 13 residues. V trimming: 5 bases; J trimming: 8 bases; junction bases outside the gene matches: 8. The CDR3 DNA follows: TGTGCCAGCAGTTCCACAGGGGATGACGGCTACACCTTC. Translated, it gives CASSSTGDDGYTF.

The V call is TRBV6-5, the J call TRBJ1-2; possible D gene TRBD1, 5 bases. Trimming pared 6 bases from V and 2 bases from J, leaving 13 bases between. Germline V gene sequence: CDR1 MNHEY, CDR2 SVGAGI. The CDR3 covers 14 residues. The CDR3 spells CASRGQGANYGYTF. The CDR3 region has the DNA TGTGCCAGCAGGGGGCAGGGTGCCAACTATGGCTACACCTTC.

The chain has TRBV19 and TRBJ2-1; D is ambiguous. Germline assignment: CDR1 LNHDA and CDR2 SQIVND (reference sequence). This CDR3 comprises 12 residues. V shed 3 bases and J shed 7 bases, with 7 bases lying between them. CDR3 in amino acids: CASSIWSNEQFF. The CDR3 DNA follows: TGTGCCAGTAGTATCTGGTCTAATGAGCAGTTCTTC.

The chain joins TRBV28 to TRBJ1-4; possible D gene TRBD1, 5 bases. The ends were cut back, 2 bases at V and 5 bases at J, with 12 bases in the middle. The CDR3 runs 15 residues. Germline values: CDR1 MDHEN, CDR2 SYDVKM. CDR3 sequence: CASSLMGVRNEKLFF. CDR3 in DNA: TGTGCCAGCAGTTTAATGGGGGTCAGAAATGAAAAACTGTTTTTT.

This clone showed up just a few times. This sequence joins TRBV3-1 (or the pseudogene TRBV3-2) and TRBJ1-6, with TRBD1 matching 7 bases. V gave up 5 bases and J gave up 8 bases; unmatched junction bases: 6. This CDR3 comprises 14 residues. Per germline, CDR1 LGHDT and CDR2 YNNKEL (reference sequence). The CDR3 DNA follows: TGTGCCAGCAGCAGCGGGACAGCGCATTCACCCCTCCACTTT. Residues: CASSSGTAHSPLHF.

The V and J genes are TRBV28 and TRBJ2-6; D is possibly TRBD1 (6 bases). The CDR3 is 15 residues long. With 6 bases removed from V and 4 bases from J, the gap between germline ends came to 13 bases. The V gene's germline CDR1 is MDHEN and CDR2 SYDVKM. CDR3: CASSQTGPGANVLTF. The DNA for the CDR3 is TGTGCCAGCAGCCAAACAGGGCCCGGGGCCAACGTCCTGACTTTC.

The chain recombines TRBV12-3 or TRBV12-4 with TRBJ2-7, with 8 nucleotides matching TRBD1. With 6 bases clipped from V and 6 bases from J, the junction kept 7 bases outside the gene matches. This CDR3 contains 13 residues. The CDR3 is CASSPTGAGEQYF. CDR3 nucleotide sequence: TGTGCCAGCAGCCCGACAGGGGCTGGCGAGCAGTACTTC.

In this sample, this clone turned up once. The V and J genes are TRBV9 and TRBJ2-3; D may be TRBD1 or TRBD2 (5 bases each). Per germline, CDR1 SGDLS and CDR2 YYNGEE. Trimming stripped 2 bases from V and 1 base from J, with 11 bases between. The CDR3 length is 15 residues. CDR3 amino acids: CASSVFGGGTDTQYF. In DNA form, the CDR3 reads TGTGCCAGCAGCGTCTTTGGGGGTGGCACAGATACGCAGTATTTT.

The gene calls are TRBV5-1 and TRBJ1-1; D might be TRBD1 (5 bases). The germline CDR1 and CDR2 sequences are SGHRS and YFSETQ. The ends were cut back, 6 bases at V and 3 bases at J, with 21 bases in the middle. The length of the CDR3 is 16 residues. The CDR3 sequence: CASTSGELRGDTEAFF. The DNA for the CDR3 is TGCGCCAGCACCAGCGGGGAGTTGCGAGGGGACACTGAAGCTTTCTTT.